Detailed here is one T cell receptor beta chain. V was cut by 3 bases and J by 7 bases, with 16 bases left in between. Germline loops: CDR1 LNHDA, CDR2 SQIVND (reference sequence). The CDR3 is 15 residues long. This sample was included in a study of blood T cell repertoires in COVID-19. TCRdb keeps only in-frame clones here, not all; method: immunoSEQ multiplex PCR. The repertoire has nearly 200,000 clones, approximately 87% of them found once; the top ten carry 0.78%. Sequencing was done on a sample of peripheral blood. This receptor was identified in a woman in her 70s with acute or convalescent COVID-19. This chain links TRBV19 with TRBJ2-1, with TRBD2 as a possible D gene (7 bases). CDR3 protein: CASSMQGGGYNEQFF. For the CDR3, the DNA is TGTGCCAGTAGTATGCAGGGAGGGGGATATAATGAGCAGTTCTTC.